This TCR beta chain was found in a study of OX40 agonist ivuxolimab in advanced cancers. Across the whole study: As their treatment, patients were administered ivuxolimab, an agonistic anti-OX40 (CD134) antibody. Two patients with cutaneous melanoma and one with hepatocellular carcinoma, three in total, showed partial responses. Study-level findings and limits: CD4+ and CD8+ T cells in blood underwent clonal expansion by week 6 at 0.1 to 3.0 mg/kg.

The investigators sampled blood at baseline, at cycle 4 day 1, and at cycle 7 day 1. To note about this clone: Its specificity is unknown.

Measured with immunoSEQ multiplex PCR; TCRdb has only the in-frame clones, and not every one. The sample contains tens of thousands of clones, 86% of which appear only once. This CDR3 contains 12 residues. Per germline, CDR1 MDHEN and CDR2 SYDVKM. V lost 7 bases and J 7 bases, leaving 14 bases between the germline ends. The TCR comes from an adult with an advanced solid tumor such as melanoma, head and neck, liver or kidney cancer. V and J are TRBV28 and TRBJ2-7, with a tentative D call TRBD2 (5 bases). Here the sequenced sample was CD4+ or CD8+ T cells sorted from blood, taken in a trial of the OX40 agonist ivuxolimab. For the CDR3, the DNA is TGTGCCAGCACGAGGGTTGGTGGTGAGCAGTACTTC. Translated: CASTRVGGEQYF.